This TCR beta chain derives from a study of blood T cell repertoires in COVID-19. On the study more broadly: PBMCs, B-cell-depleted T cells, or T cells provided the cDNA or gDNA that made up the material.

Two negative PCRs, clearance, or symptom resolution had been documented for recovered Cohort 3 donors. The sample holds a few counts of this clone. Germline-derived CDR1 and CDR2 are LNHDA and SQIVND (reference sequence). This CDR3 has 16 residues. V lost 6 bases and J lost 7; bases outside the gene matches: 12. As originally analysed: Amplification of reference gene primers provided the estimated nucleated cell counts. Sequenced by immunoSEQ multiplex PCR; TCRdb stores in-frame clones only, minus some. Clone size and the V and J calls come from that table; the DNA yielded D and trimming. In the table there are roughly 250,000 clones, roughly 86% of which are singletons.

Sequenced material: PBMCs or T cells enriched from blood (not recorded which). This TCR was sampled from a woman aged 45-65 years who had recovered from COVID-19. The J gene is TRBJ2-1, the V gene TRBV19; TRBD2 matches at 10 bases. CDR3 DNA sequence: TGTGCCAGTAGGCAAAGACGAGGACTAGCGGTGAATGAGCAGTTCTTC. Translation: CASRQRRGLAVNEQFF.